This T cell receptor beta chain was obtained from a study of blood T cell repertoires in COVID-19. Study overall: Whether acute or convalescent, the COVID-19 samples came from the United States, Italy and Spain.

Per the study methods: Reference gene primer amplification yielded estimated nucleated cell counts. Here immunoSEQ multiplex PCR was the method, and the copy in TCRdb shows in-frame clones only, minus some. V and J calls and clone size follow that table, whereas D and trimming were derived from the DNA. The data show hundreds of thousands of clones, around four fifths seen once. The sample comprised peripheral blood. This sequence originates from a woman in her 70s with active or convalescent COVID-19.

CDR3 residues: CASSQEAGGYNEQFF. The CDR3 region has the DNA TGTGCCAGCAGCCAAGAGGCGGGGGGGTACAATGAGCAGTTCTTC. The chain joins TRBV14 to TRBJ2-1, with 9 bases fitting TRBD2. This CDR3 region has 15 residues. Trimming cost V 0 bases and J 4 bases; bases outside gene matches: 1. Germline-derived CDR1 and CDR2 are SGHDN and FVKESK.